This T cell receptor beta chain is from a study of T-cell reconstitution after alpha-beta-depleted transplantation in children. Overall study results and limits: From newly produced T cells came most of the T-cell counts and diversity one year after transplant. About two months after transplant, alpha-beta T cells reportedly came from several hundred expanded graft clones.

Deletions cut 2 bases from V and 2 bases from J, with 6 bases between. The CDR3 has 14 amino acids. Germline loops: CDR1 SGHVS, CDR2 FQNEAQ. This clonotype was picked up many times. As yet, its antigen is unknown. The authors prepared the TCRbeta library with unique molecular identifiers. TCRdb fed the PCR reads into MiXCR, producing one record per CDR3 protein. This table holds fewer than 550,000 distinct CDR3 sequences, approximately 10% found once. The V gene is TRBV7-8, the J gene TRBJ2-2; no definite D call. The receptor was isolated from a female patient aged 2 to 10 who had a stem cell transplant for aplastic anemia, so the T cells may come from the graft donor. This specimen consisted of PBMCs, mostly from graft donor cells, obtained 180 days after TCRalphabeta/CD19-depleted stem cell transplant. CDR3 amino acids: CASSLNSNTGELFF. CDR3 coding DNA: TGTGCCAGCAGCTTAAATTCAAACACCGGGGAGCTGTTTTTT.